Below, one T cell receptor beta chain is given with its context. This clone was seen only a few times. Its specific antigen is unknown. The sample holds no much larger clone one base away, and base qualities are not on file. The immunoSEQ Assay, a bias-controlled multiplex PCR, was used to amplify TCRbeta CDR3 regions from genomic DNA. As for how the authors treated the data: The number of nucleated cells in each sample was estimated by amplification of reference gene primers within the assay. Sequence reads were collapsed and filtered to measure the absolute abundance of every unique TCRbeta CDR3 rearrangement. For each sample, productive Simpson clonality was calculated by taking the square root of Simpson's diversity index across productive rearrangements. In TCRdb, the immuneACCESS table is reduced to in-frame sequences with V and J assigned. These tables do not hold every clone; where another copy was compared, an unresolved V gene accounts for under half, and the others remain unexplained. V and J calls plus clone size are reproduced from that table; the DNA served to infer D and trimming. The sample table contains over 200,000 clones; only one count was recorded for nearly 90% of them. 0.65% to 0.8% of the sample goes to the ten largest clones.

The data were obtained in a study of blood T cell repertoires in COVID-19 (TCRdb year 2020). Looking at the study overall: The collaborator samples originated in the United States, Italy and Spain and spanned the acute and convalescent phases of COVID-19. The material from the prospective study consisted of cDNA or gDNA derived from T cells, B-cell-depleted T cells, or PBMCs. A de-identified subject ID, COVID-19 status, age in years and sex were almost always included in the sample metadata. Samples were obtained from the ongoing ImmuneRACE study (first 160 participants) and from 1,254 subjects provided by 6 global collaborators. A freely available public database, intended as a resource for researchers studying the immune response to SARS-CoV-2, is where the repertoires were released. Where HLA class I and class II types were available, the types were taken from metadata supplied by the sample provider, not from assay-based typing. The dataset comprised deeply sampled blood TCRbeta repertoires from subjects exposed to, actively infected with, or recovered from COVID-19.

What the research found in general, with its limitations: Clinical and demographic metadata were provided uncurated, with the amount varying by source and participant.

Each collaborating institution followed its own protocols to collect whole blood in K2EDTA tubes. Collaborator samples were shipped for TCRbeta analysis as frozen whole blood, isolated PBMCs, or DNA extracted from either sample type. As encoded in the germline V gene (reference sequence), CDR1 is DFQATT while CDR2 is SNEGSKA. V is reduced by 8 bases and J by 0 bases, leaving a spacing of 8 bases between them. CDR3 length: 11 amino acids, cysteine to phenylalanine. Solely the CDR3 DNA is kept, with 33 bases framed from the first base. The TCR sequence derives from a human donor in a cohort sampled during active COVID-19. Sequenced input: peripheral blood. The chain joins TRBV20-1 to TRBJ2-7, with an unclear D gene assignment. This receptor carries the CDR3 CSSPFSYEQYF. The DNA is as follows: TGCAGTTCCCCATTCTCCTACGAGCAGTACTTC.